The 31 T cell receptor beta chains reported below all come from one sample, sequenced in a study of siplizumab effects on memory and regulatory T cells. Method: immunoSEQ multiplex PCR; TCRdb's copy keeps in-frame clones and lacks some. The table has approximately 100,000 clones, about 90% seen once. The sequenced material came from Tregs sorted from blood. The receptors shown here come from a human donor in good health.

The V call is TRBV18, the J call TRBJ2-1, with 14 nucleotides matching TRBD2. Germline loops: CDR1 KGHSH, CDR2 LQKENI. The CDR3 runs to 17 residues. V shed 3 bases, J shed 4 bases, and the junction held 5 bases outside the gene matches. The CDR3 reads CASSPGTSGSRYNEQFF. CDR3 DNA: TGTGCCAGCTCACCCGGGACTAGCGGGAGCCGTTACAATGAGCAGTTCTTC.

The chain has TRBV19 and TRBJ2-7, with D possibly TRBD1 on 5 matching bases. Trimming took off 3 bases at V and 2 bases at J, with 17 bases between the two ends. This CDR3 has 16 amino acids. Germline loops: CDR1 LNHDA, CDR2 SQIVND (reference sequence). DNA for the CDR3: TGTGCCAGTAGTATTCGTTATACAGGTGCTACCTACGAGCAGTACTTC. Its translation: CASSIRYTGATYEQYF.

The chain couples TRBV7-9 to TRBJ2-7; TRBD2 matches 8 bases. The CDR3 runs to 16 residues. The junction had 12 bases not matched to a gene; V was cut back by 5 bases and J by 3 bases. Germline V gene lookup returns CDR1 SEHNR and CDR2 FQNEAQ (reference sequence). CDR3 bases: TGTGCCAGCAGCCAATCGACGACGAGCGGGAGCTACGAGCAGTACTTC. Encoded protein: CASSQSTTSGSYEQYF.

DNA for the CDR3: TGCGCCAGCAGACAGACTAGCGGGATCACCTCAGAGACCCAGTACTTC. Amino acids: CASRQTSGITSETQYF. The chain employs TRBV5-1 and TRBJ2-5, with 11 bases lining up with TRBD2. The CDR3 has 16 amino acids. V gave up 5 bases and J gave up 4 bases; unmatched junction bases: 10. Germline V gene data show CDR1 as SGHRS and CDR2 as YFSETQ.

This chain uses TRBV4-2 with TRBJ2-6; D not resolved. This CDR3 region has 17 residues. The ends were cut back, 1 base at V and 2 bases at J, with 12 bases in the middle. In germline, CDR1 is LGHNA, CDR2 YNFKEQ. The CDR3 DNA reads TGTGCCAGCAGCCAAGCGGCTAAAGCGCCTGGGGCCAACGTCCTGACTTTC. It yields the protein CASSQAAKAPGANVLTF.

The chain has TRBV6-1 and TRBJ1-2; no definite D call. Germline V CDR1 and CDR2: MNHNS, SASEGT. Between the trimmed V and J ends, which lost 6 bases and 0 bases, there was a span of 11 bases. CDR3 size: 14 residues. The CDR3 DNA reads as TGTGCCAGCAGAAACGACAACACTAACTATGGCTACACCTTC. This sequence encodes CASRNDNTNYGYTF.

This chain connects TRBV7-9 to TRBJ2-1; 8 positions agree with TRBD1. This CDR3 comprises 16 residues. Germline V gives CDR1 SEHNR, CDR2 FQNEAQ (reference sequence). Unmatched junction bases numbered 8, after V lost 4 bases and J lost 3 bases. The CDR3: CASSSRDRIIYNEQFF. CDR3 coding DNA: TGTGCCAGCAGCTCCCGGGACAGGATAATCTACAATGAGCAGTTCTTC.

The CDR3 loop is CASSYSFGGGTDTQYF. The CDR3 DNA reads as TGTGCCAGCAGTTACTCCTTCGGGGGAGGCACAGATACGCAGTATTTT. The chain carries TRBV6-6 and TRBJ2-3; D may be TRBD2 (6 bases). The CDR3 consists of 16 residues. Trimming took off 0 bases at V and 1 base at J, with 11 bases between the two ends. The V gene's germline CDR1 is MNHNY and CDR2 SVGAGI (reference sequence).

The chain employs TRBV2 and TRBJ2-7, with 7 bases matching TRBD2. V lost 7 bases to trimming and J lost 3 bases; unmatched junction nucleotides: 3. CDR1 SNHLY and CDR2 FYNNEI come from the germline V gene. The CDR3 sequence is 12 residues long. In DNA form, the CDR3 reads TGTGCCAGCATCGCTAGCGGCTACGAGCAGTACTTC. Its protein product is CASIASGYEQYF.

The rearrangement uses TRBV7-2 and TRBJ2-7; 12 positions match TRBD1. The CDR3 covers 17 residues. Unmatched junction bases numbered 8, after V lost 1 base and J lost 4 bases. The germline CDR1 and CDR2 sequences are SGHTA and FQGNSA. The CDR3 here is CASSLVQVGQGAYEQYF. The CDR3 coding sequence is TGTGCCAGCAGCTTAGTTCAAGTGGGACAGGGGGCGTACGAGCAGTACTTC.

This chain links TRBV29-1 with TRBJ2-7; 7 bases fit TRBD1. The CDR3 loop spans 14 amino acids. The trim removed 7 bases at V and 5 bases at J, leaving 14 bases unmatched. Germline V gene sequence: CDR1 SQVTM, CDR2 ANQGSEA. CDR3 residues: CSAATGKGGDEQYF. For the CDR3, the DNA is TGCAGCGCCGCGACAGGGAAGGGTGGGGACGAGCAGTACTTC.

Only one count was recorded for this clone. V is TRBV15 and J is TRBJ2-1, with unresolved D. Germline V gene data show CDR1 as LNHNV and CDR2 as YYDKDF (reference sequence). V shed 1 base and J shed 0 bases, with 7 bases lying between them. This CDR3 region has 15 residues. Written as DNA, the CDR3 is TGTGCCACCAGCAGAGTGGAGAGCTCCTACAATGAGCAGTTCTTC. The encoded protein is CATSRVESSYNEQFF.

V gene TRBV28 combines with J gene TRBJ1-2; D remains ambiguous. Germline assignment: CDR1 MDHEN and CDR2 SYDVKM. The CDR3 is made up of 10 amino acids. V lost 7 bases, J lost 4 bases, and 4 bases lay in between. CDR3 loop: CASKSYGYTF. CDR3 nucleotides: TGTGCCAGCAAATCCTATGGCTACACCTTC.

The genes are TRBV19 and TRBJ1-5; the D gene is possibly TRBD1 (6 bases). The germline V gene encodes CDR1 LNHDA and CDR2 SQIVND (reference sequence). With 2 bases removed from V and 5 bases from J, the gap between germline ends came to 10 bases. The CDR3 has 14 amino acids. CDR3 in DNA: TGTGCCAGTAGTATAATGGGGGGCCATCAGCCCCAGCATTTT. This encodes CASSIMGGHQPQHF.

V gene TRBV30 combines with J gene TRBJ1-2, with TRBD1 matching 8 bases. The J segment lost 12 bases and the V segment lost 3 bases, leaving 6 bases of the junction unmatched. The CDR3 covers 11 residues. Germline assignment: CDR1 GTSNPN and CDR2 SVGIG (reference sequence). The CDR3 sequence is CAWSGQGSHTF. DNA of the CDR3: TGTGCCTGGAGCGGACAGGGAAGCCACACCTTC.

The rearrangement joins TRBV5-8 to TRBJ1-1, with D perhaps TRBD1 (5 bases). Germline CDR1 SGHTS, CDR2 YDEGEE. With 1 base removed from V and 11 bases from J, the gap between germline ends came to 12 bases. CDR3 size: 12 residues. The CDR3 DNA sequence: TGTGCCAGCAGCTTGCGAGGGGTGGGGGCTTTCTTT. Its protein is CASSLRGVGAFF. Supplemented by reference TRBV5-8 and TRBJ1-1, the full variable domain reads EAGVTQSPTHLIKTRGQQATLRCSPISGHTSVYWYQQALGLGLQFLLWYDEGEERNRGNFPPRFSGRQFPNYSSELNVNALELEDSALYLCASSLRGVGAFFGQGTRLTVV.

The chain couples TRBV12-1 to TRBJ2-1; TRBD1, the table's D call, was not compared with the DNA. TRBV12-1 is shown as a pseudogene. The CDR3 runs 12 residues. This CDR3 reads CASSEGQQGQFF. CDR3 sequence (DNA): TGTGCCAGCAGCGAGGGACAACAGGGGCAGTTCTTC.

V and J are TRBV9 and TRBJ2-5; 12 bases match TRBD2. Germline lookup yields CDR1 SGDLS and CDR2 YYNGEE. V was pared by 1 base and J by 4 bases, with 5 bases of the junction left unmatched. The CDR3 is made up of 16 amino acids. The CDR3 sequence is CASSVLAGGPRETQYF. The CDR3, as DNA: TGTGCCAGCAGCGTACTAGCGGGAGGGCCTCGAGAGACCCAGTACTTC.

The rearrangement links TRBV2 to TRBJ2-7; tentative D call: TRBD2 (7 bases). This CDR3 is 14 amino acids long. The V and J ends lost 6 bases and 4 bases respectively, with 16 bases between them. Looked up from germline, CDR1 is SNHLY and CDR2 is FYNNEI. The CDR3 bases are TGTGCCAGCAGGCTTCGGGGGGCGCGGTACGAGCAGTACTTC. Its protein product is CASRLRGARYEQYF.

This clone has only one observation. The chain links TRBV7-3 to TRBJ2-2; D not resolved. The germline V and J ends were trimmed by 5 bases and 0 bases, with 7 bases remaining between them. CDR1 and CDR2 (germline): SGHTA, FQGTGA. This CDR3 has 14 residues. The CDR3 sequence: CASSPGPNTGELFF. The CDR3 region has the DNA TGTGCCAGCAGCCCCGGGCCGAACACCGGGGAGCTGTTTTTT. Looking up the rest from reference TRBV7-3 and TRBJ2-2 gives the full variable domain: GAGVSQTPSNKVTEKGKYVELRCDPISGHTALYWYRQSLGQGPEFLIYFQGTGAADDSGLPNDRFFAVRPEGSVSTLKIQRTERGDSAVYLCASSPGPNTGELFFGEGSRLTVL.

The genes are TRBV4-1 and TRBJ2-5; a weak D match, TRBD2 (5 bases). Germline lookup yields CDR1 MGHRA and CDR2 YSYEKL. CDR3 size: 17 residues. Trimming cost V 3 bases and J 2 bases, with 19 bases left between them. Here the CDR3 DNA reads TGCGCCAGCAGCCATGACCTAGCTCGCCCTGCACAAGAGACCCAGTACTTC. It translates to CASSHDLARPAQETQYF.

The chain combines TRBV10-2 with TRBJ2-5, with D tentatively TRBD1 or TRBD2 (6 bases each). Trimming left V 7 bases short and J 2 bases short, with 20 bases between. CDR1 and CDR2 (germline): WSHSY, SAAADI. The CDR3 spans 16 residues. CDR3 DNA sequence: TGCGCCAGCACACGAGTTGGGGGGCTAACACAAGAGACCCAGTACTTC. This translates into CASTRVGGLTQETQYF.

This chain links TRBV5-4 with TRBJ2-7; TRBD2 matches 7 bases. The germline gives CDR1 SGHNT, CDR2 YYREEE (reference sequence). Unmatched junction bases numbered 9, after V lost 1 base and J lost 2 bases. This CDR3 contains 16 residues. The CDR3 protein is CASSLFRLAEPYEQYF. As DNA, the CDR3 is TGTGCCAGCAGCTTGTTTCGCCTAGCGGAGCCCTACGAGCAGTACTTC. The complete variable domain, with remaining parts taken from reference TRBV5-4 and TRBJ2-7, reads ETGVTQSPTHLIKTRGQQVTLRCSSQSGHNTVSWYQQALGQGPQFIFQYYREEENGRGNFPPRFSGLQFPNYSSELNVNALELDDSALYLCASSLFRLAEPYEQYFGPGTRLTVT.

This chain's CDR3 is CASSPSLWGRGYGYTF. Written as DNA, the CDR3 is TGTGCCAGCAGCCCCTCCCTTTGGGGACGAGGCTATGGCTACACCTTC. This chain joins TRBV14 and TRBJ1-2; a possible D gene is TRBD1 (5 bases). The CDR3 is 16 amino acids. V lost 4 bases and J 4 bases, leaving 19 bases between the germline ends. The V gene's germline CDR1 is SGHDN and CDR2 FVKESK.

This clone appeared a single time. The rearrangement joins TRBV5-1 to TRBJ2-6, with D maybe TRBD1 (6 bases). In germline, CDR1 is SGHRS, CDR2 YFSETQ. Trimming pared 5 bases from V and 1 base from J, leaving 13 bases between. The CDR3 runs 16 residues. As DNA, the CDR3 is TGCGCCAGCAGGATGGGACATGATTCTGGGGCCAACGTCCTGACTTTC. This gives the protein CASRMGHDSGANVLTF. Full variable domain (outside the CDR3, taken from reference TRBV5-1 and TRBJ2-6): KAGVTQTPRYLIKTRGQQVTLSCSPISGHRSVSWYQQTPGQGLQFLFEYFSETQRNKGNFPGRFSGRQFSNSRSEMNVSTLELGDSALYLCASRMGHDSGANVLTFGAGSRLTVL.

The V gene is TRBV19, the J gene TRBJ1-2; no definite D call. Germline V lookup: CDR1 LNHDA, CDR2 SQIVND (reference sequence). The CDR3 has 16 residues. V was pared by 4 bases and J by 2 bases, with 17 bases between. The CDR3 loop is CASSTLEFGVNYGYTF. DNA for the CDR3: TGTGCCAGTAGTACCCTGGAGTTTGGGGTGAACTATGGCTACACCTTC. Together with reference TRBV19 and TRBJ1-2, the CDR3 gives the full variable domain: DGGITQSPKYLFRKEGQNVTLSCEQNLNHDAMYWYRQDPGQGLRLIYYSQIVNDFQKGDIAEGYSVSREKKESFPLTVTSAQKNPTAFYLCASSTLEFGVNYGYTFGSGTRLTVV.

The chain recombines TRBV18 with TRBJ1-3, with 9 bases matching TRBD1. Germline-derived CDR1 and CDR2 are KGHSH and LQKENI. V was clipped by 3 bases and J by 4 bases; unmatched bases: 4. This CDR3 comprises 15 residues. CDR3 in DNA: TGTGCCAGCTCACCTGGACAGGGGTTAGGAAACACCATATATTTT. This sequence encodes CASSPGQGLGNTIYF.

This clone was detected only once. The rearrangement uses TRBV28 and TRBJ2-3; 8 nucleotides align to TRBD2. V lost 2 bases, J lost 3 bases, and 4 bases stayed unmatched. In germline, CDR1 is MDHEN, CDR2 SYDVKM. The CDR3 sequence is 15 residues long. The CDR3 reads CASSLPGGPTDTQYF. The CDR3 bases are TGTGCCAGCAGTTTACCGGGAGGGCCAACAGATACGCAGTATTTT.

The chain is built from TRBV5-1 and TRBJ1-1; 7 nucleotides line up with TRBD1. The ends lost 4 bases at V and 5 bases at J; junction bases unmatched: 8. The CDR3 extends over 14 amino acids. Germline CDR1 is SGHRS and CDR2 is YFSETQ. For the CDR3, the DNA is TGCGCCAGCAGCGGGGGACAGCGGGGGACTGAAGCTTTCTTT. Amino acid sequence: CASSGGQRGTEAFF.

This chain joins TRBV6-5 and TRBJ1-4, with D uncertain. The CDR3 is 14 residues long. CDR1 is MNHEY, CDR2 SVGAGI, per germline. The V end lost 2 bases, the J end lost 8 bases, and 12 bases lay between the germline ends. The CDR3 nucleotides are TGTGCCAGCAGTTACATAGGCCCTGGGGAAAAACTGTTTTTT. The encoded protein is CASSYIGPGEKLFF.

The rearrangement uses TRBV28 and TRBJ2-7; 7 nucleotides match TRBD2. CDR1 is MDHEN and CDR2 is SYDVKM in the germline V gene. This CDR3 region has 13 residues. With V trimmed by 5 bases and J by 4 bases, 5 bases remained unmatched. The CDR3 is CASSPPGRYEQYF. CDR3 sequence (DNA): TGTGCCAGCAGTCCCCCCGGGAGGTACGAGCAGTACTTC.